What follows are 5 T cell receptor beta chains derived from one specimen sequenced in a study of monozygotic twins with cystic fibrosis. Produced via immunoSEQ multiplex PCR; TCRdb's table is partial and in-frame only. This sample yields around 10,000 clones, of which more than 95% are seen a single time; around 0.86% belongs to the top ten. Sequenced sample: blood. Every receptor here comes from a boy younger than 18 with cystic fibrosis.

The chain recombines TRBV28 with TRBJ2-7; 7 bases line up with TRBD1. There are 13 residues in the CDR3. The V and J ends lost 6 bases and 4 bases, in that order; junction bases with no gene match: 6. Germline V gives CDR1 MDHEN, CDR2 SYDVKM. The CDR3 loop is CASRLQGYYEQYF. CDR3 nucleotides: TGTGCCAGCAGGCTACAGGGGTATTACGAGCAGTACTTC.

The CDR3 is CASLGRLGTGELFF. CDR3 bases: TGTGCCAGCCTTGGCCGTTTGGGAACCGGGGAGCTGTTTTTT. The chain is built from TRBV27 and TRBJ2-2; no firm D call. Trimming shortened V by 8 bases and J by 5 bases, and 15 bases separated the two germline ends. Germline CDR1 MNHEY, CDR2 SMNVEV (reference sequence). The CDR3 runs to 14 residues.

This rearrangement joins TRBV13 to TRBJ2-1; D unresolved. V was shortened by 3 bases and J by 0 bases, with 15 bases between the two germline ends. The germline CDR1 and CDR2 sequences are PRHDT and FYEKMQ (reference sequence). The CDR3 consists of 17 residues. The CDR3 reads CASSLRQAAFSYNEQFF. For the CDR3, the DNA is TGTGCCAGCAGCTTGAGGCAAGCTGCCTTCTCCTACAATGAGCAGTTCTTC.

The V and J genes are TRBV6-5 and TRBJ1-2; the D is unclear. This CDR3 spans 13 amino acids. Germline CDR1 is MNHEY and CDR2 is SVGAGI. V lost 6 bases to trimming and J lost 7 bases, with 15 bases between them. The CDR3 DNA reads TGTGCCAGCAGCCAGGACGGGATTCGTGGCTACACCTTC. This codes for CASSQDGIRGYTF.

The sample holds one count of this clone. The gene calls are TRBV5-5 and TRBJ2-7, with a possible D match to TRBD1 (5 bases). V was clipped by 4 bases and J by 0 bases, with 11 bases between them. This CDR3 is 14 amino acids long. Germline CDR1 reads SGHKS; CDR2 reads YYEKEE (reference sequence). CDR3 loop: CASSLRTFSYEQYF. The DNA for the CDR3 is TGTGCCAGCAGCCTTCGGACATTCTCCTACGAGCAGTACTTC.